The 13 T cell receptor beta chains reported below all come from one sample, sequenced in a study of identical twins. TCRdb redid the calling of the 5' RACE reads with MiXCR, one entry per CDR3 protein. Of 400,000 to 500,000 distinct CDR3 sequences in the sample, roughly 18% were seen once. Sequencing was performed on naive T cells sorted from blood. These receptors were collected from a man in his fifties in good health.

The table lists this clonotype with many counts. V is TRBV7-2 and J is TRBJ1-2; 10 positions agree with TRBD1. Looked up from germline, CDR1 is SGHTA and CDR2 is FQGNSA. The ends lost 3 bases at V and 8 bases at J; junction bases unmatched: 12. The CDR3 consists of 16 residues. The CDR3 is CASSFITGTGVFGYTF. DNA for the CDR3: TGTGCCAGCAGCTTTATCACCGGGACAGGGGTTTTCGGCTACACCTTC.

The rearrangement uses TRBV19 and TRBJ2-7; D unclear. The V gene's germline CDR1 is LNHDA and CDR2 SQIVND (reference sequence). This CDR3 has 10 residues. Trimming left V 10 bases short and J 9 bases short, with 13 bases between. The CDR3 sequence is CAILFGRQYF. CDR3 DNA sequence: TGTGCCATCCTATTCGGGCGGCAGTACTTC.

This clonotype was picked up many times. The V call is TRBV5-6, the J call TRBJ1-5, with D uncertain. Germline V gene lookup returns CDR1 SGHDT and CDR2 YYEEEE. The CDR3 has 13 residues. V was clipped by 1 base and J by 7 bases, with 9 bases between them. The chain's CDR3 is CASSLMGRQPQHF. In nucleotides, the CDR3 is TGTGCCAGCAGCTTGATGGGGAGACAGCCCCAGCATTTT.

This clonotype was observed at least ten times. CDR3 bases: TGTGCCAGCAGCCGGGGGGCCACTTCCTACGAGCAGTACTTC. Protein sequence: CASSRGATSYEQYF. The chain joins TRBV3-1 to TRBJ2-7; possibly TRBD1 or TRBD2 for D (6 bases each). Germline CDR1 reads LGHDT; CDR2 reads YNNKEL (reference sequence). V dropped 4 bases and J dropped 1 base, with 11 bases sitting between them. The CDR3 is 14 residues long.

This clonotype showed up just once. V gene TRBV28 combines with J gene TRBJ2-5, with 7 bases aligning to TRBD2. Trimming at V came to 3 bases and at J to 5 bases, leaving 15 bases not matched to a gene. CDR3 size: 17 residues. Germline loops: CDR1 MDHEN, CDR2 SYDVKM. CDR3 nucleotide sequence: TGTGCCAGCAGTTTTTCGGCTAGCGGTACACGGGGGGAGACCCAGTACTTC. The encoded protein is CASSFSASGTRGETQYF.

V gene TRBV10-3 combines with J gene TRBJ1-5; a weak D match, TRBD1 (5 bases). Trimming left V 4 bases short and J 3 bases short, with 13 bases between. In germline, CDR1 is ENHRY, CDR2 SYGVKD. The CDR3 spans 15 residues. CDR3: CAISAGGQTNQPQHF. CDR3 coding DNA: TGTGCCATCAGTGCCGGCGGACAAACCAATCAGCCCCAGCATTTT.

V and J are TRBV29-1 and TRBJ1-5, with D perhaps matching TRBD1 (6 bases). CDR3 size: 14 residues. Germline V gene lookup returns CDR1 SQVTM and CDR2 ANQGSEA. V lost 2 bases and J lost 0, with 8 bases in between. Here the CDR3 DNA reads TGCAGCGTTGAAACAGGGATTAGCAATCAGCCCCAGCATTTT. Translation gives CSVETGISNQPQHF.

This clonotype was found many times. The J gene is TRBJ2-1, the V gene TRBV5-1; TRBD1 might be the D (5 bases). CDR1 and CDR2 from the germline V gene are SGHRS and YFSETQ. V was cut by 4 bases and J by 4 bases, with 6 bases left in between. CDR3 length equals 12 residues. For the CDR3, the DNA is TGCGCCAGCAGCCGACAGTACAATGAGCAGTTCTTC. Its protein product is CASSRQYNEQFF.

This sequence joins TRBV7-2 and TRBJ2-1; the D gene could be TRBD1 or TRBD2 (6 bases each). V was shortened by 4 bases and J by 3 bases, with 19 bases between the two germline ends. This CDR3 region has 17 residues. The germline V gene encodes CDR1 SGHTA and CDR2 FQGNSA. As DNA, the CDR3 is TGTGCCAGCAGCTCCGACCCACGGGGGCCAATCTACAATGAGCAGTTCTTC. Its translation is CASSSDPRGPIYNEQFF.

This clonotype showed up many times. The V gene is TRBV5-5, the J gene TRBJ1-5; TRBD1 is a possible D gene (5 bases). The V gene lost 0 bases and the J gene lost 4 bases, with 8 bases spanning the gap. This CDR3 has 14 amino acids. CDR1 is SGHKS and CDR2 is YYEKEE in the germline V gene (reference sequence). The CDR3 DNA sequence: TGTGCCAGCAGCTTGGCGACAGAGAATCAGCCCCAGCATTTT. Its translation is CASSLATENQPQHF.

The V and J genes are TRBV7-3 and TRBJ2-2; tentative D call: TRBD2 (6 bases). Germline V gene lookup returns CDR1 SGHTA and CDR2 FQGTGA. Trimming shortened V by 0 bases and J by 5 bases, and 16 bases separated the two germline ends. The CDR3 extends over 17 amino acids. CDR3 in amino acids: CASSLTLSSGETGELFF. CDR3 bases: TGTGCCAGCAGCTTAACGTTAAGTAGCGGAGAAACCGGGGAGCTGTTTTTT.

This clonotype has just a few counts. The chain uses TRBV2 and TRBJ2-5; D is unresolved. The CDR3 covers 15 residues. CDR1 is SNHLY and CDR2 is FYNNEI in the germline V gene. The V and J ends lost 2 bases and 5 bases respectively, with 15 bases between them. CDR3 region: CASSELRKLSETQYF. The CDR3 region has the DNA TGTGCCAGCAGTGAACTCCGAAAGTTAAGTGAGACCCAGTACTTC. Filled out from reference TRBV2 and TRBJ2-5, the complete variable domain reads EPEVTQTPSHQVTQMGQEVILRCVPISNHLYFYWYRQILGQKVEFLVSFYNNEISEKSEIFDDQFSVERPDGSNFTLKIRSTKLEDSAMYFCASSELRKLSETQYFGPGTRLLVL.

This clonotype was counted only a few times. The chain carries TRBV10-3 and TRBJ2-2; D might be TRBD2 (6 bases). The CDR3 has 14 amino acids. Germline CDR1 and CDR2: ENHRY and SYGVKD. V lost 10 bases and J lost 2, with 14 bases in between. The DNA for the CDR3 is TGTGCCACGGGGGTGGCTGGTAACACCGGGGAGCTGTTTTTT. This translates into CATGVAGNTGELFF.